These 11 T cell receptor beta chains came from one sample sequenced in a study of blood T cell repertoires in COVID-19. Clones were sequenced by immunoSEQ multiplex PCR, and TCRdb holds only the in-frame ones, with some missing. The profile shows about 130,000 clones, 70% to 80% of them singletons. What was sequenced was peripheral blood. Receptor source: a human donor in a cohort sampled during active COVID-19.

This clone appeared once. The chain has TRBV7-8 and TRBJ2-7; 9 nucleotides align to TRBD1. The ends lost 5 bases at V and 2 bases at J; junction bases unmatched: 7. The CDR3 is 15 residues long. Germline CDR1 and CDR2: SGHVS and FQNEAQ. The DNA for the CDR3 is TGTGCCAGCAGCGAAGGACAGGGGAGGACCTACGAGCAGTACTTC. It codes for CASSEGQGRTYEQYF.

The V call is TRBV4-1, the J call TRBJ1-2; D is unclear. Germline V gene lookup returns CDR1 MGHRA and CDR2 YSYEKL. The length of the CDR3 is 16 residues. Trimming left V 0 bases short and J 4 bases short, with 15 bases between. Written as DNA, the CDR3 is TGCGCCAGCAGCCAAGATCCCGGGCCCCGGGGCTATGGCTACACCTTC. Encoded protein: CASSQDPGPRGYGYTF.

The CDR3 reads CASSPGPQETQYF. CDR3 coding DNA: TGTGCCAGCTCACCGGGGCCCCAAGAGACCCAGTACTTC. This sequence joins TRBV18 and TRBJ2-5; possibly TRBD1 for D (5 bases). The CDR3 spans 13 residues. Germline-derived CDR1 and CDR2 are KGHSH and LQKENI. Trimming took off 3 bases at V and 1 base at J, with 6 bases between the two ends.

The chain is built from TRBV11-2 and TRBJ1-1; 7 nucleotides agree with TRBD1. Germline CDR1 and CDR2: SGHAT and FQNNGV. Trimming cost V 3 bases and J 1 base; bases outside gene matches: 2. The CDR3 loop spans 14 amino acids. CDR3 in amino acids: CASSFNRGNTEAFF. The DNA for the CDR3 is TGTGCCAGCAGCTTCAACAGGGGGAACACTGAAGCTTTCTTT.

This clone was observed a single time. This chain joins TRBV5-1 and TRBJ2-5; D unresolved. The length of the CDR3 is 15 residues. Germline V gene sequence: CDR1 SGHRS, CDR2 YFSETQ. The V gene lost 0 bases and the J gene lost 0 bases, with 9 bases spanning the gap. This chain's CDR3 is CASSLGSTDQETQYF. The CDR3 nucleotides read TGCGCCAGCAGCTTGGGTTCCACAGACCAAGAGACCCAGTACTTC.

The V and J genes are TRBV6-5 and TRBJ2-3; 7 bases match TRBD2. There are 11 residues in the CDR3. Germline V CDR1 and CDR2: MNHEY, SVGAGI. The V segment lost 5 bases and the J segment 12 bases; nucleotides outside the gene matches: 5. The CDR3, as DNA: TGTGCCAGCAGTACGGGGGGATTACAGTATTTT. As protein: CASSTGGLQYF.

This clone has only a few counts. This sequence joins TRBV5-8 and TRBJ1-4; tentative D call: TRBD1 (5 bases). In germline, CDR1 is SGHTS, CDR2 YDEGEE. The CDR3 has 14 amino acids. Trimming stripped 2 bases from V and 9 bases from J, with 14 bases between. CDR3: CASSFSRDLKKLFF. CDR3 coding DNA: TGTGCCAGCAGCTTCTCCAGGGATTTGAAAAAACTGTTTTTT.

V gene TRBV19 combines with J gene TRBJ1-6, with TRBD1 matching 8 bases. Germline trimming cut 3 bases from V and 5 bases from J; bases unmatched to any gene: 0. Germline-derived CDR1 and CDR2 are LNHDA and SQIVND (reference sequence). This CDR3 comprises 14 residues. This chain's CDR3 is CASSMDRDNSPLHF. The DNA of the CDR3 is TGTGCCAGTAGTATGGACAGGGATAATTCACCCCTCCACTTT.

The V and J genes are TRBV5-5 and TRBJ2-1, with D perhaps TRBD2 (6 bases). The germline CDR1 and CDR2 sequences are SGHKS and YYEKEE (reference sequence). The CDR3 is 16 residues long. Trimming left V 0 bases short and J 6 bases short, with 16 bases between. CDR3 residues: CASSLGGGLGVNEQFF. CDR3 bases: TGTGCCAGCAGCTTGGGTGGAGGGCTTGGAGTCAATGAGCAGTTCTTC.

The sample holds one count of this clone. The V and J genes are TRBV6-6 and TRBJ1-3; D possibly corresponds to TRBD1 (5 bases). The CDR3 has 16 residues. The V gene's germline CDR1 is MNHNY and CDR2 SVGAGI (reference sequence). V was clipped by 0 bases and J by 4 bases, with 13 bases between them. CDR3 sequence (DNA): TGTGCCAGCAGTTACTCGGGGGACTCCAGAGGAAACACCATATATTTT. Protein: CASSYSGDSRGNTIYF.

V usage is TRBV6-4 and J usage is TRBJ2-3; 13 positions agree with TRBD2. The junction had 1 base not matched to a gene; V was cut back by 3 bases and J by 1 base. Germline V lookup: CDR1 MRHNA, CDR2 SNTAGT. CDR3 size: 16 residues. CDR3 DNA: TGTGCCAGCAGTGAGGGGACTAGCGGGGGCACAGATACGCAGTATTTT. Its protein product is CASSEGTSGGTDTQYF.